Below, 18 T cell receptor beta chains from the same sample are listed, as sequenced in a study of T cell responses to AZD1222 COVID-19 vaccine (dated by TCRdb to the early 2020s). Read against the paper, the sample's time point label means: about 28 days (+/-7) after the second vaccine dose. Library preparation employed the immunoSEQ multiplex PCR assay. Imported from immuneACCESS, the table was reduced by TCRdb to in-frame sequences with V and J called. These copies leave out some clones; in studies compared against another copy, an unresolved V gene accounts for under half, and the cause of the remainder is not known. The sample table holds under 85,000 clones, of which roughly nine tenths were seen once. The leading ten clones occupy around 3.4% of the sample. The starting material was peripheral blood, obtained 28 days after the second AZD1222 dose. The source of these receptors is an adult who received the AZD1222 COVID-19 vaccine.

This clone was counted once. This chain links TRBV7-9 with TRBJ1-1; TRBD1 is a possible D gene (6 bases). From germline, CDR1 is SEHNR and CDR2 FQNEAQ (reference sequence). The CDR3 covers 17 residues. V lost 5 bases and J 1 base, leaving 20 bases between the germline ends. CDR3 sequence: CASSGLLSGAQNTEAFF. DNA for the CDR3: TGTGCCAGCAGCGGACTACTTTCAGGGGCTCAGAACACTGAAGCTTTCTTT.

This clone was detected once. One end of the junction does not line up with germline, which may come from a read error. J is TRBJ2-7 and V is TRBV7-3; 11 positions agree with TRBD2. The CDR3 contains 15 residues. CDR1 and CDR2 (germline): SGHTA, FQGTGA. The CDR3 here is CASSLTSGGSYEQYF. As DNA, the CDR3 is TGTGCCAGCAGCCTAACTAGCGGGGGATCCTACGAGCAGTACTTC.

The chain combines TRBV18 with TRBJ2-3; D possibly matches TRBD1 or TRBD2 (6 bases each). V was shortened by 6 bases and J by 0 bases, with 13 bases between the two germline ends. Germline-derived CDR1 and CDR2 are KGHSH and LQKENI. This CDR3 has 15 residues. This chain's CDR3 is CASSGGGISTDTQYF. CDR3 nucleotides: TGTGCCAGCTCTGGAGGGGGGATTAGCACAGATACGCAGTATTTT.

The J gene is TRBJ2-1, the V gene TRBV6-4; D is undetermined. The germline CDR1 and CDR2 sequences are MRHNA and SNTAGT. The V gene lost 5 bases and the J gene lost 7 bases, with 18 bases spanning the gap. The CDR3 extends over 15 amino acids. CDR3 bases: TGTGCCAGCAGTATGTCGGCTCATGGAGCGAATGAGCAGTTCTTC. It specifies CASSMSAHGANEQFF.

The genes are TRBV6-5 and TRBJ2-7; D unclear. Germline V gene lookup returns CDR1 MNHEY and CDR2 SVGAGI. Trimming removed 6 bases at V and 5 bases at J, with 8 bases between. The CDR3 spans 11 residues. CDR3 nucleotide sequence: TGTGCCAGCAGAATGAACGACGAGCAGTACTTC. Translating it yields CASRMNDEQYF.

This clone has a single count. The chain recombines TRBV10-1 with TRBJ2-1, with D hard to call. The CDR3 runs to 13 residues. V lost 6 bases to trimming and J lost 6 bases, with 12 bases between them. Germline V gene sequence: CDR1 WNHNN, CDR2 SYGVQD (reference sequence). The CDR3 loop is CASSRTGLNEQFF. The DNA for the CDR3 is TGCGCCAGCAGCCGTACTGGGCTCAATGAGCAGTTCTTC.

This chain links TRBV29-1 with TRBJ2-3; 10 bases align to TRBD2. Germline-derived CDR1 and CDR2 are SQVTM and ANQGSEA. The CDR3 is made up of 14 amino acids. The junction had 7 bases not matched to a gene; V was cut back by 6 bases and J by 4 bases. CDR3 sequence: CSVGASGSSDTQYF. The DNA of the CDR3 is TGCAGCGTCGGAGCTAGCGGGAGTTCAGATACGCAGTATTTT.

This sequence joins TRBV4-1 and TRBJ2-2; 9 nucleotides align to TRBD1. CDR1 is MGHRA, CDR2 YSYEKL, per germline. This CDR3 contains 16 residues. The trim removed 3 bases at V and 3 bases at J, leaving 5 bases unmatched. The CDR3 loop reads CASSQIRTGDTGELFF. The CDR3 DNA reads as TGCGCCAGCAGCCAGATACGGACAGGGGACACCGGGGAGCTGTTTTTT.

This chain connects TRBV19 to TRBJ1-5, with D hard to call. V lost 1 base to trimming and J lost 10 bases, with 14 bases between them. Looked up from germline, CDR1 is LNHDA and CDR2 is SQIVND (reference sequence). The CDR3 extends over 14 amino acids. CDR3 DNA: TGTGCCAGTAGTATAGGGGAAGCACGAGGACCCCAGCATTTT. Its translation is CASSIGEARGPQHF.

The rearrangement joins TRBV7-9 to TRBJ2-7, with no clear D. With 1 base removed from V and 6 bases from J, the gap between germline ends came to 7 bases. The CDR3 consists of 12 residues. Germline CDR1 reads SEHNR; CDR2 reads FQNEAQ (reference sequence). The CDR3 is CASSLDKAEQYF. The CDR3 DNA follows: TGTGCCAGCAGCTTAGATAAGGCCGAGCAGTACTTC.

The CDR3 here is CASSFPRRGENNEQFF. CDR3 in DNA: TGTGCCAGCAGTTTTCCACGGCGGGGGGAAAACAATGAGCAGTTCTTC. The rearrangement links TRBV27 to TRBJ2-1; 8 positions match TRBD2. Germline CDR1 MNHEY, CDR2 SMNVEV (reference sequence). Unmatched junction bases numbered 9, after V lost 3 bases and J lost 5 bases. CDR3 length equals 16 residues.

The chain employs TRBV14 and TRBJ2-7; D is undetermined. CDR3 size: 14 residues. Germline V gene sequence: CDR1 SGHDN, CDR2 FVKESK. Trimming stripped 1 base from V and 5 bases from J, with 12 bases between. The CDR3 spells CASSQGFNADEQYF. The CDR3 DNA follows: TGTGCCAGCAGCCAAGGGTTTAATGCGGACGAGCAGTACTTC.

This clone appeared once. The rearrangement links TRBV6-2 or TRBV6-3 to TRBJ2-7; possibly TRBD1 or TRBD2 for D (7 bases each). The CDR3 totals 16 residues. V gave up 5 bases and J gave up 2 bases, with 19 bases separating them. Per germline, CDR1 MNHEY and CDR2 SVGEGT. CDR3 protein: CASSGRGQRIAYEQYF. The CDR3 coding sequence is TGTGCCAGCAGTGGGAGGGGGCAGAGGATAGCCTACGAGCAGTACTTC.

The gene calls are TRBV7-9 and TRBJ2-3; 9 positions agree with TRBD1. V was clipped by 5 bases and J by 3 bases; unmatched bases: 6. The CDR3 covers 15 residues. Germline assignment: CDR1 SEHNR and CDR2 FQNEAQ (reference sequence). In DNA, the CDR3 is TGTGCCAGCAGCCAGGACAGGGGAGGAACAGATACGCAGTATTTT. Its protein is CASSQDRGGTDTQYF.

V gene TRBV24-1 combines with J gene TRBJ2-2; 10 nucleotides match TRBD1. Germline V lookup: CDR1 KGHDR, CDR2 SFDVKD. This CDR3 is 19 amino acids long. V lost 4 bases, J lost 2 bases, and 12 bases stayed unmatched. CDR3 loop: CATSDPGTGDQTNTGELFF. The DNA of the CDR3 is TGTGCCACCAGTGACCCCGGGACAGGGGACCAAACTAACACCGGGGAGCTGTTTTTT.

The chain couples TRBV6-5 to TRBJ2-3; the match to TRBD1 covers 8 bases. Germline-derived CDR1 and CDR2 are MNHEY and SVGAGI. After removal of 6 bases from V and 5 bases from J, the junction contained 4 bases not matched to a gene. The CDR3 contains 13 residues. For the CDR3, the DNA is TGTGCCAGCAGCGGACAGGGCAAAGATACGCAGTATTTT. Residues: CASSGQGKDTQYF.

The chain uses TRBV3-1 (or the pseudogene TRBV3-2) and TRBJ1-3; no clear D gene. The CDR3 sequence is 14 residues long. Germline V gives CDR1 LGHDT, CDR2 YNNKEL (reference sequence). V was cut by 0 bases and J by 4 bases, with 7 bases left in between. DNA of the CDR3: TGTGCCAGCAGCCAAGATAACATAGGAAACACCATATATTTT. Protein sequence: CASSQDNIGNTIYF.

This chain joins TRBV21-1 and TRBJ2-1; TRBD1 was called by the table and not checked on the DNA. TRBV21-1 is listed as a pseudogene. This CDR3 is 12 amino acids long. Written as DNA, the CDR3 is TGTGCCAGCAGCAACACCTACAATGAGCAGTTCTTC. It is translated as CASSNTYNEQFF.